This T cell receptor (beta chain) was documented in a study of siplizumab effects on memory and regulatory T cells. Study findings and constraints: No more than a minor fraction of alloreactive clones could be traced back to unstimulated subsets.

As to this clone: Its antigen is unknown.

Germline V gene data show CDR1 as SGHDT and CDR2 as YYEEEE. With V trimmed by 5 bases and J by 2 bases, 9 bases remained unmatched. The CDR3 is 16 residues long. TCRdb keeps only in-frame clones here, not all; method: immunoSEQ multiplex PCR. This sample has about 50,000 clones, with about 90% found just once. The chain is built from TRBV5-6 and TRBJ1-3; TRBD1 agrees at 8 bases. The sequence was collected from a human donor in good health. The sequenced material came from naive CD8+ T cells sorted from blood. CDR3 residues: CASSPTGEVAGNTIYF. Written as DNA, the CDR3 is TGTGCCAGCAGTCCGACAGGGGAGGTTGCTGGAAACACCATATATTTT. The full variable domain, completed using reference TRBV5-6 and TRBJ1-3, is DAGVTQSPTHLIKTRGQQVTLRCSPKSGHDTVSWYQQALGQGPQFIFQYYEEEERQRGNFPDRFSGHQFPNYSSELNVNALLLGDSALYLCASSPTGEVAGNTIYFGEGSWLTVV.